The present TCR beta chain was sequenced within a study of T cell clones after liver transplantation. Points from the study as a whole: In most of the 8 subjects, circulating graft-donor-reactive CD4 TCRbeta sequences fell significantly after transplant.

To note about this clone: The antigen remains undetermined.

Only in-frame clones appear in the TCRdb table, and some are missing; sequencing was by immunoSEQ multiplex PCR. The data contain around 120,000 clones, about nine tenths of them singletons. The TCR was taken from a human patient who received a liver transplant. Among the T cells, some may be from the graft donor. The sample here was CD4+ T cells from blood, taken 12 months after liver transplant.

CDR3 nucleotide sequence: TGCGCCAGCAGCCAAAGTCACCGGGAGCTTATAGCGGGGAACAATGAGCAGTTCTTC. Its protein is CASSQSHRELIAGNNEQFF. The chain carries TRBV4-1 and TRBJ2-1, with 8 bases matching TRBD2. CDR3 size: 19 residues. Germline CDR1 and CDR2: MGHRA and YSYEKL. The V and J ends lost 2 bases and 5 bases, in that order; junction bases with no gene match: 17.